These T cell receptor beta chains were read from a single sample in a study of cytomegalovirus exposure and HLA in healthy donors. Assay: immunoSEQ multiplex PCR; the TCRdb copy retains only in-frame clones and omits some. The sample lists 25,000 to 30,000 clones; about three fifths were seen once. Specimen: PBMCs. These receptor sequences come from a male donor in good health and CMV-seropositive. Each CDR3 is given with its conserved first and last residue. D genes are given only for firm matches. Only part of the rows carry a size: once, few, many, or a class if the clone is expanded.

>TRBD1|TRBV19|-|TRBJ1-2
CASTHLQGQGGYGYTF
TGTGCCAGTACTCATTTACAGGGGCAGGGTGGCTATGGCTACACCTTC
>-|TRBV5-6|-|TRBJ2-7
CASSLYYEQYF
TGTGCCAGCAGCTTGTACTACGAGCAGTACTTC
>-|TRBV6-6|-|TRBJ1-2
CAAGGITYGYTF
TGTGCCGCCGGGGGGATTACCTATGGCTACACCTTC
>TRBD2|TRBV5-1|few|TRBJ2-5
CASSPSGGNFQETQYF
TGCGCCAGCAGCCCAAGCGGGGGGAACTTCCAAGAGACCCAGTACTTC
>TRBD2|TRBV5-4|once|TRBJ2-5
CASSSKSLAGGGPETQYF
TGTGCCAGCAGCTCCAAGAGTTTAGCGGGAGGGGGCCCAGAGACCCAGTACTTC
>TRBD2|TRBV7-9|-|TRBJ2-5
CSSSPTSYGRETQYF
TGTTCCAGCAGCCCGACTAGCTATGGTCGTGAGACCCAGTACTTC
>-|TRBV7-6|-|TRBJ2-5
CASSPIEETQYF
TGTGCCAGCAGCCCCATAGAAGAGACCCAGTACTTC
>-|TRBV28|few|TRBJ1-2
CASSLGAYGYTF
TGTGCCAGCAGTTTAGGAGCCTATGGCTACACCTTC
>-|TRBV19|-|TRBJ1-2
CASSTGAQGYGYTF
TGTGCCAGTAGTACAGGGGCGCAGGGGTATGGCTACACCTTC
>-|TRBV9|-|TRBJ1-1
CASSVAKTGRGTEAFF
TGTGCCAGCAGCGTAGCTAAGACAGGCCGGGGCACTGAAGCTTTCTTT
>TRBD2|TRBV2|-|TRBJ2-7
CASRREVGEQYF
TGTGCCAGCAGGCGGGAGGTGGGGGAGCAGTACTTC
>-|TRBV7-6|-|TRBJ1-1
CASKAGIRTEAFF
TGTGCCAGCAAAGCCGGGATACGCACTGAAGCTTTCTTT
>-|TRBV6-1|few|TRBJ2-7
CASNTQTGYEQYF
TGTGCCAGCAACACCCAAACAGGATACGAGCAGTACTTC
>-|TRBV7-9|-|TRBJ2-4
CASSRAQENIQYF
TGTGCCAGCAGCCGAGCTCAGGAAAACATTCAGTACTTC
>TRBD2|TRBV6-1|-|TRBJ2-6
CASSVTPGGGSGANVLTF
TGTGCCAGCAGTGTCACCCCCGGGGGGGGCTCTGGGGCCAACGTCCTGACTTTC
>-|TRBV11-2|-|TRBJ1-1
CASSLSGSMNTEAFF
TGTGCCAGCAGCTTAAGTGGCTCAATGAACACTGAAGCTTTCTTT
>-|TRBV2|-|TRBJ1-1
CASSAGEWNTEAFF
TGTGCCAGCAGTGCAGGGGAGTGGAACACTGAAGCTTTCTTT
>TRBD1|TRBV6-1|-|TRBJ2-7
CASSDGIGTGAYEQYF
TGTGCCAGCAGTGATGGGATCGGGACAGGGGCCTACGAGCAGTACTTC
>-|TRBV5-1|-|TRBJ2-1
CASSGGDSYNEQFF
TGCGCCAGCAGTGGCGGGGACTCCTACAATGAGCAGTTCTTC
>-|TRBV18|-|TRBJ1-6
CASNQRNSPLHF
TGTGCCAGCAACCAGCGGAATTCACCCCTCCACTTT
>-|TRBV6-6|-|TRBJ1-5
CASSRPRAGTNQPQHF
TGTGCCAGCAGTCGCCCGCGTGCGGGGACCAATCAGCCCCAGCATTTT
>-|TRBV2|-|TRBJ1-2
CASSRGWVGGYTF
TGTGCCAGCTCCAGAGGGTGGGTCGGCGGCTACACCTTC
>-|TRBV5-1|-|TRBJ2-1
CASSLVGEVDEQFF
TGCGCCAGCAGCTTGGTTGGGGAGGTAGATGAGCAGTTCTTC
>TRBD1|TRBV5-1|once|TRBJ1-1
CASSPEAGGRNTEAFF
TGCGCCAGCAGCCCGGAGGCAGGGGGTCGGAACACTGAAGCTTTCTTT
>TRBD1|TRBV27|medium-sized|TRBJ1-2
CASSTTGGYGYTF
TGTGCCAGCAGCACGACAGGGGGCTATGGCTACACCTTC
>TRBD1|TRBV7-3|-|TRBJ1-6
CASSPGQGTNSPLHF
TGTGCCAGCAGCCCTGGACAGGGGACGAATTCACCCCTCCACTTT
>TRBD1|TRBV14|-|TRBJ1-5
CASSHVVDRGEGNQPQHF
TGTGCCAGCAGCCACGTAGTGGACAGGGGAGAAGGGAATCAGCCCCAGCATTTT
>TRBD1|TRBV7-7|-|TRBJ1-4
CASSYRQGTNEKLFF
TGTGCCAGCAGTTATCGACAGGGGACTAATGAAAAACTGTTTTTT
>TRBD1|TRBV2|few|TRBJ1-4
CASWGQTWGVEKLFF
TGTGCCAGCTGGGGACAGACCTGGGGGGTTGAAAAACTGTTTTTT
>-|TRBV5-1|-|TRBJ2-3
CASSLARGRGDTQYF
TGCGCCAGCAGCTTGGCTCGAGGCCGGGGGGATACGCAGTATTTT